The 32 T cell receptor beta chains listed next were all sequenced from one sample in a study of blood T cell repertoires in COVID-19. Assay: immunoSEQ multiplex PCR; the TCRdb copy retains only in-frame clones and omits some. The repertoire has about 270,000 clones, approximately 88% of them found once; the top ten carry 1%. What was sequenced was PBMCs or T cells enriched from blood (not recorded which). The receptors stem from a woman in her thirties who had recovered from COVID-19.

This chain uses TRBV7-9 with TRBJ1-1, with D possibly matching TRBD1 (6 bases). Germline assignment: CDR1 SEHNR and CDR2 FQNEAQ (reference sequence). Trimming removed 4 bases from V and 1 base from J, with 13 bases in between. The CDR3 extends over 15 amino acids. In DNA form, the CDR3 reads TGTGCCAGCAGCTCCAGGGGCGGGGGGAACACTGAAGCTTTCTTT. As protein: CASSSRGGGNTEAFF. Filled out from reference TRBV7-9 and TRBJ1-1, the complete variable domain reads DTGVSQNPRHKITKRGQNVTFRCDPISEHNRLYWYRQTLGQGPEFLTYFQNEAQLEKSRLLSDRFSAERPKGSFSTLEIQRTEQGDSAMYLCASSSRGGGNTEAFFGQGTRLTVV.

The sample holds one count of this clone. The CDR3 reads CAISELQNTGELFF. The DNA of the CDR3 is TGTGCCATCAGTGAGTTACAGAACACCGGGGAGCTGTTTTTT. This rearrangement joins TRBV10-3 to TRBJ2-2; D is ambiguous. Germline V gene lookup returns CDR1 ENHRY and CDR2 SYGVKD. V lost 1 base, J lost 1 base, and 4 bases lay in between. The CDR3 is 14 amino acids.

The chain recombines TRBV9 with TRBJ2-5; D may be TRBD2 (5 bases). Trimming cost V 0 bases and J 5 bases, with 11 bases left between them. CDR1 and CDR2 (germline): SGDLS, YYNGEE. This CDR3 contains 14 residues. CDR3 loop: CASSVAGSGETQYF. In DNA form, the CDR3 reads TGTGCCAGCAGCGTAGCGGGGAGTGGGGAGACCCAGTACTTC.

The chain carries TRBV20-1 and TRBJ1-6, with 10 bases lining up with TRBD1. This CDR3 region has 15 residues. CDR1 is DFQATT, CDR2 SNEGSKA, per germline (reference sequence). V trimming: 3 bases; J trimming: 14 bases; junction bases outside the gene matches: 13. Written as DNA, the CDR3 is TGCAGTGCTAGTGAAGTCCCGGGACAGGGGCCGACCCTCCACTTT. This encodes CSASEVPGQGPTLHF.

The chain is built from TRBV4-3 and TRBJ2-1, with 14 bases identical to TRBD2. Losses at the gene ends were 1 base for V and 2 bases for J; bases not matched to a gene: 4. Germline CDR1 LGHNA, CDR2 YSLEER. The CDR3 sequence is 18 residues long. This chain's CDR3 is CASSQARTSGGTYNEQFF. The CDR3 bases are TGCGCCAGCAGCCAAGCCAGGACTAGCGGGGGGACCTACAATGAGCAGTTCTTC.

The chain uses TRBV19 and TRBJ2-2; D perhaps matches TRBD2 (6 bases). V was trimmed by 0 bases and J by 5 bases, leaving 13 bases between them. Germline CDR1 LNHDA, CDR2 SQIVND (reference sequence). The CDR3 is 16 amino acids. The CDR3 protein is CASSIDPGTWTGELFF. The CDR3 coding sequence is TGTGCCAGTAGTATAGACCCAGGGACTTGGACCGGGGAGCTGTTTTTT.

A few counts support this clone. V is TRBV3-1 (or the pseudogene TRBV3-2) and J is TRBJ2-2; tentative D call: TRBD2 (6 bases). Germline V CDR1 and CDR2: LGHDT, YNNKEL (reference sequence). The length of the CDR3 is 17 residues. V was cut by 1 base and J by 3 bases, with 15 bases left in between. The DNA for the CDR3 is TGTGCCAGCAGCCAAGGAGGGAGGTTCTCTTACACCGGGGAGCTGTTTTTT. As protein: CASSQGGRFSYTGELFF.

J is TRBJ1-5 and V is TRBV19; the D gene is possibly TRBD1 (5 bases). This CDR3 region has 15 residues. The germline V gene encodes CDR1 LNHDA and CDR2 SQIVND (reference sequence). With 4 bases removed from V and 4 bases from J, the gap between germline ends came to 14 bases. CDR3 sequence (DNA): TGTGCCAGTAGTACCGCACGCGGGGGAAATCAGCCCCAGCATTTT. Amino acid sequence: CASSTARGGNQPQHF.

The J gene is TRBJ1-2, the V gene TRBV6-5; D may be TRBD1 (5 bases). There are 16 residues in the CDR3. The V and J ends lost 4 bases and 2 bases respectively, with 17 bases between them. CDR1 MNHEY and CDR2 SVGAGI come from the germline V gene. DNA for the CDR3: TGTGCCAGCAGTTCCGTTTCTGGGGCAGGAAACTATGGCTACACCTTC. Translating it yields CASSSVSGAGNYGYTF.

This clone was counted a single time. CDR3 region: CASILKTGSLEQYF. In DNA form, the CDR3 reads TGTGCCAGCATTCTGAAGACAGGGTCCTTGGAGCAGTACTTC. This sequence joins TRBV6-5 and TRBJ2-7, with TRBD1 matching over 7 bases. This CDR3 is 14 amino acids long. J lost 7 bases, V lost 7 bases, and 13 bases had no gene match. Germline V gene data show CDR1 as MNHEY and CDR2 as SVGAGI.

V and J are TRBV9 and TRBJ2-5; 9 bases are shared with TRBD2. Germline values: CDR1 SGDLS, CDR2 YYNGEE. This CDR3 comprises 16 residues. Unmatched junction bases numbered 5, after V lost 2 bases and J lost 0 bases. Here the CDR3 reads CASSVGSGGNQETQYF. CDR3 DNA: TGTGCCAGCAGCGTTGGTAGCGGGGGTAACCAAGAGACCCAGTACTTC.

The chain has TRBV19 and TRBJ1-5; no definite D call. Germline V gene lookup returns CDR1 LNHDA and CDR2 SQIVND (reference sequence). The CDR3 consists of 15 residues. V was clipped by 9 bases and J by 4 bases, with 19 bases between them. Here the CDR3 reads CASWEPTRSNQPQHF. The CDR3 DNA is TGTGCCAGCTGGGAGCCCACCCGGTCAAATCAGCCCCAGCATTTT.

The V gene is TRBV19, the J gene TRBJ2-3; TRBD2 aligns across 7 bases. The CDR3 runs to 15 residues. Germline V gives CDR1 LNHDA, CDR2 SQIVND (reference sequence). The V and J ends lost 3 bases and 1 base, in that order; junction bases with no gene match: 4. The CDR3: CASSISGGRTDTQYF. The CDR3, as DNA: TGTGCCAGTAGTATCTCGGGAGGCCGCACAGATACGCAGTATTTT.

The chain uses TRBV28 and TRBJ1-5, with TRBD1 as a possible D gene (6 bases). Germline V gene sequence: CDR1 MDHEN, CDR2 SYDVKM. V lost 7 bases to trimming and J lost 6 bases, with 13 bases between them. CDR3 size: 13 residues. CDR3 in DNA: TGTGCCAGCAACTCGGGGGGGCTTCAGCCCCAGCATTTT. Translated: CASNSGGLQPQHF.

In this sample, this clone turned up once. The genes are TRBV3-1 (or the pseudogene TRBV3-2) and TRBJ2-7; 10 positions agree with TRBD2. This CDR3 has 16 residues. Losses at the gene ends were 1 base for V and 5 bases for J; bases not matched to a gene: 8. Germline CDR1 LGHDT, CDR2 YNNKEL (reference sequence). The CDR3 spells CASSQGGSGGTDEQYF. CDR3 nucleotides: TGTGCCAGCAGCCAAGGGGGTAGCGGGGGGACCGACGAGCAGTACTTC.

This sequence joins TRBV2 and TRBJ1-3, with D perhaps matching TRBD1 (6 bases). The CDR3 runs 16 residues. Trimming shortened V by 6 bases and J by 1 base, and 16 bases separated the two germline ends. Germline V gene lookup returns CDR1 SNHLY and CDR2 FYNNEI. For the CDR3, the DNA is TGTGCCAGCAGGGATACAGGGAGACTTTCTGGAAACACCATATATTTT. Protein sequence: CASRDTGRLSGNTIYF.

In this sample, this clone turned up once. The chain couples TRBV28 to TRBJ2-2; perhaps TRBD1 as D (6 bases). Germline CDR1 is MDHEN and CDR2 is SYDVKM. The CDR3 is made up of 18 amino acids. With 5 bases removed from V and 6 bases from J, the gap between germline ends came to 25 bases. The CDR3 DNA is TGTGCCAGCAGTACGCGCTCCCACACAGGGTTCGGGGCCGGGGAGCTGTTTTTT. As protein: CASSTRSHTGFGAGELFF.

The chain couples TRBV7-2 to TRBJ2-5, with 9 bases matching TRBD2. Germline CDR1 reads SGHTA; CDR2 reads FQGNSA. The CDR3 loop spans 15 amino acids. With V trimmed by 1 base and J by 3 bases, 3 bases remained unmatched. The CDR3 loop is CASSLGKRGEETQYF. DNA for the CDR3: TGTGCCAGCAGCTTAGGGAAGCGGGGGGAAGAGACCCAGTACTTC.

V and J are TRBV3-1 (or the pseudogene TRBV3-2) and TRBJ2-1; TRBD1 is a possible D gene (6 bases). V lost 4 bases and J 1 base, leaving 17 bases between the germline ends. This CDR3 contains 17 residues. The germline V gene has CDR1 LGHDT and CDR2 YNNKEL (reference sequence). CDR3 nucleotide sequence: TGTGCCAGCAGCCCGTTGCTACTGGGGGCGTCCTACAATGAGCAGTTCTTC. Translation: CASSPLLLGASYNEQFF.

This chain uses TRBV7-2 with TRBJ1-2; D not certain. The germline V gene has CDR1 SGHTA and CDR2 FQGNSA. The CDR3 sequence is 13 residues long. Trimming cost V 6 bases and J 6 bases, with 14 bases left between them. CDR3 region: CASRLLASDGYTF. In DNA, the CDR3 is TGTGCCAGCAGATTGTTAGCTAGCGATGGCTACACCTTC.

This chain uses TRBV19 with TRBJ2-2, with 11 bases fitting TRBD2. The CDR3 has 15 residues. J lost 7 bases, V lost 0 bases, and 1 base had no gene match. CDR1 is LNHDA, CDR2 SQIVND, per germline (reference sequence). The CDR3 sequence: CASSIELAGVGELFF. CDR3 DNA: TGTGCCAGTAGTATAGAACTAGCGGGGGTCGGGGAGCTGTTTTTT.

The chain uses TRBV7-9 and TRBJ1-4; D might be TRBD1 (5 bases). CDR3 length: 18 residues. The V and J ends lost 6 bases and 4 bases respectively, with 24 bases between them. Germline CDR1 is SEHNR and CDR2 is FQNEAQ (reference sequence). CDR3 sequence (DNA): TGTGCCAGCAGTGATAATAATCAATACAGGAACTTTAATGAAAAACTGTTTTTT. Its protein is CASSDNNQYRNFNEKLFF.

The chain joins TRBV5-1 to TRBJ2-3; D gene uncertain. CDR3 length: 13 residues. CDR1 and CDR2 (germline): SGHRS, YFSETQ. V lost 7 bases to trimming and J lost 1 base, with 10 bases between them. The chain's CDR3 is CASRQDGTDTQYF. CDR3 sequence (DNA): TGCGCCAGCCGGCAGGATGGCACAGATACGCAGTATTTT.

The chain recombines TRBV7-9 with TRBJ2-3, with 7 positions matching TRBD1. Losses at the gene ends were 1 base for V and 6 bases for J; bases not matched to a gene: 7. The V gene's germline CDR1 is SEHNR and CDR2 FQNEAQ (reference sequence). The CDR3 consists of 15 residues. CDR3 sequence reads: CASSLEGAVSDTQYF. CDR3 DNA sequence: TGTGCCAGCAGCTTAGAGGGGGCGGTATCGGATACGCAGTATTTT.

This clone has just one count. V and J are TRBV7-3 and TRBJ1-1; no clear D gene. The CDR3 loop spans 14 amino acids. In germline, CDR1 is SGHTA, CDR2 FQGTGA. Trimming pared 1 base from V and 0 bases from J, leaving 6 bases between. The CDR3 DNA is TGTGCCAGCAGCTTAAGGGCCGTGAACACTGAAGCTTTCTTT. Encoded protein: CASSLRAVNTEAFF.

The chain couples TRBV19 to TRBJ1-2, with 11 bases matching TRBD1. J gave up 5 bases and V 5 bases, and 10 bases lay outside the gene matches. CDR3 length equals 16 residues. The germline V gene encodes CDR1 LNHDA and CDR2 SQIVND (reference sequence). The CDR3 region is CASSDLPGQGDYGYTF. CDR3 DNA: TGTGCCAGTAGTGATTTACCGGGACAGGGGGATTATGGCTACACCTTC.

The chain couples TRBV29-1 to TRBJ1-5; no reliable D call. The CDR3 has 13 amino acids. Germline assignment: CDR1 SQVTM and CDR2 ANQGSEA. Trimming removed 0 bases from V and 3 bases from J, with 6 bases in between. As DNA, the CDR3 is TGCAGCGTTGAAGACAGGCCCAATCAGCCCCAGCATTTT. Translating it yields CSVEDRPNQPQHF.

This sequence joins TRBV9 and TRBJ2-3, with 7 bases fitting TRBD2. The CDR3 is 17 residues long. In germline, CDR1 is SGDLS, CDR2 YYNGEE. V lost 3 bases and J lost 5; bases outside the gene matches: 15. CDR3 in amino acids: CASSANRETGGLDTQYF. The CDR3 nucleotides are TGTGCCAGCAGCGCTAACCGGGAGACGGGGGGATTAGATACGCAGTATTTT.

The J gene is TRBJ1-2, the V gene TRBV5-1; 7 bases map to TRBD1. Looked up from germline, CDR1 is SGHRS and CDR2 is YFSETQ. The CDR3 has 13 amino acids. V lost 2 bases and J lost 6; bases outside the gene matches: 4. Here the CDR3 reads CASSLEGADGYTF. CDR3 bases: TGCGCCAGCAGCTTAGAGGGGGCGGATGGCTACACCTTC. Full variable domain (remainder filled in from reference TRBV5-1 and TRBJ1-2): KAGVTQTPRYLIKTRGQQVTLSCSPISGHRSVSWYQQTPGQGLQFLFEYFSETQRNKGNFPGRFSGRQFSNSRSEMNVSTLELGDSALYLCASSLEGADGYTFGSGTRLTVV.

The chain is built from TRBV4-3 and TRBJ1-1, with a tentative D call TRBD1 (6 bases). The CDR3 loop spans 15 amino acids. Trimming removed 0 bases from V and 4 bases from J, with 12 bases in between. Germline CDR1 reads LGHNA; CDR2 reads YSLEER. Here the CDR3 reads CASSQDPQGATEAFF. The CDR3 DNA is TGCGCCAGCAGCCAAGATCCACAGGGAGCCACTGAAGCTTTCTTT.

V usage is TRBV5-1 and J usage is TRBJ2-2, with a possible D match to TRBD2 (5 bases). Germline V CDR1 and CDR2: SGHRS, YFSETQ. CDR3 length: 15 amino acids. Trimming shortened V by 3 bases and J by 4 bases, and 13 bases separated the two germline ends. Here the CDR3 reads CASSSDSAGTGELFF. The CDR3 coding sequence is TGCGCCAGCAGCTCAGACTCGGCGGGCACCGGGGAGCTGTTTTTT.

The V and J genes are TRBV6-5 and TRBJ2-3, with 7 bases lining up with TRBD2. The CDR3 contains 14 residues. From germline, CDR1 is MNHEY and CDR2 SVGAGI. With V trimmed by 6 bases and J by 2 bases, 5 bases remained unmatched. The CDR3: CASRLGGYTDTQYF. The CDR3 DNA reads TGTGCCAGCAGACTCGGGGGGTACACAGATACGCAGTATTTT.